Below, 32 T cell receptor beta chains from the same sample are listed, as sequenced in a study of technical replicates of blood from several donors. Some clones are missing from TCRdb's copy, which holds only in-frame ones; the method was immunoSEQ multiplex PCR. The sample yields about 75,000 clones, 95% to 98% seen once. The sample comprised T cells isolated from PBMCs. These receptors were taken from a human donor in good health.

The gene calls are TRBV5-1 and TRBJ2-7, with 7 nucleotides matching TRBD1. Germline CDR1 reads SGHRS; CDR2 reads YFSETQ. The CDR3 contains 17 residues. Trimming took 3 bases from V and 2 from J; bases not matched to a gene: 14. The CDR3 loop is CASSSNIQGRLAYEQYF. In nucleotides, the CDR3 is TGCGCCAGCAGCTCTAATATACAGGGGAGACTTGCCTACGAGCAGTACTTC.

The chain carries TRBV7-8 and TRBJ2-2; 8 bases match TRBD1. The J segment lost 0 bases and the V segment lost 7 bases, leaving 4 bases of the junction unmatched. The CDR3 runs to 15 residues. Germline CDR1 reads SGHVS; CDR2 reads FQNEAQ. The CDR3 region has the DNA TGTGCCAGCATTTTGACAGGGGCGAACACCGGGGAGCTGTTTTTT. Protein: CASILTGANTGELFF.

V gene TRBV18 combines with J gene TRBJ2-2, with TRBD2 identical over 14 bases. V shed 3 bases and J 4 bases; nucleotides not matched to a gene: 4. This CDR3 is built from 17 residues. Germline lookup yields CDR1 KGHSH and CDR2 LQKENI. The CDR3 here is CASSPPGLAGATGELFF. The CDR3 nucleotides are TGTGCCAGCTCACCGCCGGGACTAGCGGGAGCCACCGGGGAGCTGTTTTTT.

The chain combines TRBV12-2 with TRBJ1-2; the tabulated D call, TRBD1, remains unverified against the DNA. TRBV12-2 corresponds to a pseudogene. The CDR3 consists of 17 residues. The CDR3 sequence is CASRSQLGDRGIRGYTF. CDR3 nucleotide sequence: TGTGCAAGTCGCTCGCAATTAGGGGACAGGGGGATAAGGGGCTACACCTTC.

The chain employs TRBV27 and TRBJ1-5; D gene uncertain. Germline-derived CDR1 and CDR2 are MNHEY and SMNVEV (reference sequence). The CDR3 extends over 14 amino acids. The V end was cut by 2 bases, the J end by 3 bases, with 8 bases between. The CDR3 here is CASSLTGVNQPQHF. The CDR3 DNA reads as TGTGCCAGCAGTTTAACCGGGGTCAATCAGCCCCAGCATTTT.

This chain joins TRBV2 and TRBJ1-2; no firm D call. The CDR3 totals 12 residues. V gave up 7 bases and J gave up 4 bases, with 10 bases separating them. Germline V CDR1 and CDR2: SNHLY, FYNNEI. The CDR3 reads CASIFTGYGYTF. CDR3 nucleotide sequence: TGTGCCAGCATTTTTACTGGCTATGGCTACACCTTC.

This chain uses TRBV27 with TRBJ2-7, with D possibly matching TRBD1 (6 bases). The V gene lost 6 bases and the J gene lost 3 bases, with 9 bases spanning the gap. This CDR3 has 12 residues. Germline V gene lookup returns CDR1 MNHEY and CDR2 SMNVEV (reference sequence). The CDR3 nucleotides are TGTGCCAGCAGGCGGACAGTCTACGAGCAGTACTTC. Residues: CASRRTVYEQYF.

CDR3 protein: CASSLARGNTEAFF. The DNA for the CDR3 is TGTGCCAGCAGCTTGGCCAGGGGGAACACTGAAGCTTTCTTT. The chain is built from TRBV7-9 and TRBJ1-1; possible D gene TRBD1, 6 bases. CDR1 SEHNR and CDR2 FQNEAQ come from the germline V gene (reference sequence). The CDR3 is 14 amino acids. Trimming took 3 bases from V and 1 from J, leaving 9 bases between them.

This chain links TRBV4-1 with TRBJ1-2; 8 bases are a match to TRBD1. V was pared by 6 bases and J by 4 bases, with 4 bases of the junction left unmatched. This CDR3 comprises 13 residues. CDR1 MGHRA and CDR2 YSYEKL come from the germline V gene. DNA for the CDR3: TGCGCCAGCAGTGGGACAGGAGGCTATGGCTACACCTTC. Its translation: CASSGTGGYGYTF.

This chain uses TRBV7-2 with TRBJ2-5; D may be TRBD1 (6 bases). Per the germline V gene, CDR1 is SGHTA and CDR2 is FQGNSA. This CDR3 is 17 amino acids long. Trimming shortened V by 1 base and J by 3 bases, and 18 bases separated the two germline ends. The CDR3 nucleotides are TGTGCCAGCAGCTTAGGGGGGCCGGGACCCGAGGAAGAGACCCAGTACTTC. Protein sequence: CASSLGGPGPEEETQYF.

This chain joins TRBV29-1 and TRBJ2-5; 8 bases are a match to TRBD2. The germline V gene encodes CDR1 SQVTM and CDR2 ANQGSEA. The CDR3 sequence is 13 residues long. The J segment lost 1 base and the V segment lost 6 bases, leaving 4 bases of the junction unmatched. This chain's CDR3 is CSVAGEPQETQYF. The DNA of the CDR3 is TGCAGCGTAGCGGGAGAGCCCCAAGAGACCCAGTACTTC.

The gene calls are TRBV5-1 and TRBJ1-1; possibly TRBD1 for D (5 bases). CDR3 length equals 12 residues. CDR1 is SGHRS, CDR2 YFSETQ, per germline. V was clipped by 5 bases and J by 3 bases, with 8 bases between them. CDR3 sequence: CASRGGYTEAFF. CDR3 bases: TGCGCCAGCAGGGGGGGGTACACTGAAGCTTTCTTT.

The chain has TRBV6-1 and TRBJ1-1, with D uncertain. CDR1 and CDR2 from the germline V gene are MNHNS and SASEGT. V was cut by 2 bases and J by 6 bases, with 7 bases left in between. The CDR3 spans 12 residues. The CDR3 spells CASSEYASEAFF. In nucleotides, the CDR3 is TGTGCCAGCAGTGAATATGCGTCTGAAGCTTTCTTT.

V is TRBV6-5 and J is TRBJ2-5; no definite D call. The CDR3 length is 14 residues. Germline CDR1 is MNHEY and CDR2 is SVGAGI. The V gene lost 4 bases and the J gene lost 3 bases, with 12 bases spanning the gap. Here the CDR3 reads CASSWPGRKETQYF. Written as DNA, the CDR3 is TGTGCCAGCAGTTGGCCAGGTCGGAAAGAGACCCAGTACTTC.

The J gene is TRBJ1-4, the V gene TRBV7-9; 9 nucleotides align to TRBD1. Germline V gene data show CDR1 as SEHNR and CDR2 as FQNEAQ (reference sequence). J was trimmed by 8 bases and V by 2 bases; bases with no gene match: 3. The CDR3 is made up of 14 amino acids. CDR3 amino acids: CASSLWDRVEKLFF. DNA of the CDR3: TGTGCCAGCAGCTTATGGGACAGGGTAGAAAAACTGTTTTTT.

The chain uses TRBV19 and TRBJ2-7, with D uncertain. V was clipped by 5 bases and J by 0 bases, with 11 bases between them. The germline V gene has CDR1 LNHDA and CDR2 SQIVND (reference sequence). This CDR3 is 14 amino acids long. CDR3: CASSSMGLSYEQYF. The CDR3 DNA follows: TGTGCCAGTAGTTCCATGGGCCTCTCCTACGAGCAGTACTTC.

This chain joins TRBV2 and TRBJ2-5; possibly TRBD2 for D (6 bases). The CDR3 has 13 amino acids. Trimming stripped 4 bases from V and 7 bases from J, with 13 bases between. Germline values: CDR1 SNHLY, CDR2 FYNNEI. CDR3 bases: TGTGCCAGCAGTGCGCTAGCCGGGGGGACCCAGTACTTC. Translation gives CASSALAGGTQYF.

The DNA of the CDR3 is TGTGCCAGCAGCTTAGTACTAGCGATCACCGGGGAGCTGTTTTTT. Translated, it gives CASSLVLAITGELFF. The rearrangement joins TRBV7-2 to TRBJ2-2; 7 nucleotides align to TRBD2. This CDR3 spans 15 amino acids. The V gene end was trimmed by 1 base and the J gene end by 4 bases; junction bases not matched to a gene: 3. The germline CDR1 and CDR2 sequences are SGHTA and FQGNSA.

The V call is TRBV27, the J call TRBJ2-1; the D is unclear. The length of the CDR3 is 13 residues. V was pared by 0 bases and J by 4 bases, with 4 bases between. Germline values: CDR1 MNHEY, CDR2 SMNVEV (reference sequence). The CDR3 sequence: CASSLSVYNEQFF. CDR3 sequence (DNA): TGTGCCAGCAGTTTATCCGTTTACAATGAGCAGTTCTTC.

The chain recombines TRBV2 with TRBJ2-1; 14 bases agree with TRBD2. V lost 8 bases to trimming and J lost 9 bases; unmatched junction nucleotides: 6. The CDR3 sequence is 14 residues long. CDR1 SNHLY and CDR2 FYNNEI come from the germline V gene. This CDR3 reads CASFGLAGGGEQFF. The CDR3 DNA sequence: TGTGCCAGCTTTGGACTAGCGGGAGGTGGTGAGCAGTTCTTC.

The chain joins TRBV15 to TRBJ2-7; 7 bases fit TRBD1. Germline lookup yields CDR1 LNHNV and CDR2 YYDKDF (reference sequence). This CDR3 has 14 amino acids. J lost 5 bases, V lost 6 bases, and 10 bases had no gene match. The CDR3 DNA follows: TGTGCCACCAGTCAGGGTGACAGGGCAAACGAGCAGTACTTC. Its protein is CATSQGDRANEQYF.

As for this clone: The same CDR3 is also encoded by other DNA sequences in this sample. The chain combines TRBV6-5 with TRBJ2-3, with 9 bases aligning to TRBD1. From germline, CDR1 is MNHEY and CDR2 SVGAGI. The CDR3 contains 14 residues. After removal of 4 bases from V and 3 bases from J, the junction contained 2 bases not matched to a gene. The CDR3 loop is CASSSGQGTDTQYF. The DNA of the CDR3 is TGTGCCAGCAGTTCGGGACAGGGTACAGATACGCAGTATTTT.

For the CDR3, the DNA is TGTGCCATCAGTGAGTTTCCGACCAGGGGCGATGAGCAGTTCTTC. This translates into CAISEFPTRGDEQFF. V usage is TRBV10-3 and J usage is TRBJ2-1, with a tentative D call TRBD1 (6 bases). CDR3 length: 15 amino acids. Deletions cut 1 base from V and 8 bases from J, with 15 bases between. CDR1 ENHRY and CDR2 SYGVKD come from the germline V gene.

This clone has a single count. The chain uses TRBV4-3 and TRBJ2-1, with D maybe TRBD1 (6 bases). The V gene's germline CDR1 is LGHNA and CDR2 YSLEER. Trimming shortened V by 0 bases and J by 9 bases, and 21 bases separated the two germline ends. The CDR3 totals 17 residues. DNA for the CDR3: TGCGCCAGCAGCCAAGATCGTGCAGGGGCTGAGGATGGTGAGCAGTTCTTC. Translation: CASSQDRAGAEDGEQFF.

V and J are TRBV25-1 and TRBJ1-4; D not resolved. The CDR3 extends over 14 amino acids. V lost 3 bases and J lost 7, with 12 bases in between. Germline V gene data show CDR1 as MGHDK and CDR2 as SYGVNS. The CDR3 spells CASSDPPVVEKLFF. The CDR3 coding sequence is TGTGCCAGCAGTGACCCCCCTGTTGTTGAAAAACTGTTTTTT.

In nucleotides, the CDR3 is TGTGCCAGCAGCCAAGCCGACAGGGCCTTATCTGAAGCTTTCTTT. Protein sequence: CASSQADRALSEAFF. The rearrangement links TRBV4-2 to TRBJ1-1; 7 positions match TRBD1. Per germline, CDR1 LGHNA and CDR2 YNFKEQ. This CDR3 spans 15 amino acids. V was pared by 1 base and J by 6 bases, with 8 bases of the junction left unmatched.

The chain couples TRBV11-3 to TRBJ2-7; D may be TRBD1 (6 bases). V was shortened by 5 bases and J by 2 bases, with 7 bases between the two germline ends. This CDR3 spans 12 amino acids. CDR1 is SGHNT, CDR2 YENEEA, per germline. CDR3: CASSGTPYEQYF. DNA for the CDR3: TGTGCCAGCAGCGGGACACCCTACGAGCAGTACTTC.

The chain employs TRBV11-3 and TRBJ2-3; 7 bases map to TRBD2. Per germline, CDR1 SGHNT and CDR2 YENEEA. The CDR3 contains 14 residues. Trimming removed 3 bases from V and 3 bases from J; junction bases left unmatched: 3. CDR3 region: CASSFLAATDTQYF. CDR3 bases: TGTGCCAGCAGCTTTCTAGCGGCTACAGATACGCAGTATTTT.

This chain uses TRBV9 with TRBJ2-1; D is ambiguous. CDR3 length equals 15 residues. The germline CDR1 and CDR2 sequences are SGDLS and YYNGEE. Trimming shortened V by 0 bases and J by 3 bases, and 10 bases separated the two germline ends. The CDR3 here is CASSVDQTSYNEQFF. As DNA, the CDR3 is TGTGCCAGCAGCGTAGACCAAACAAGCTACAATGAGCAGTTCTTC.

The chain joins TRBV2 to TRBJ1-1; D is unclear. Germline V gene sequence: CDR1 SNHLY, CDR2 FYNNEI. Trimming took off 3 bases at V and 1 base at J, with 9 bases between the two ends. The CDR3 sequence is 14 residues long. The CDR3 nucleotides read TGTGCCAGCAGTGAGTCCGGTTGGAACACTGAAGCTTTCTTT. Translated: CASSESGWNTEAFF.

The chain is built from TRBV5-1 and TRBJ2-3; possibly TRBD2 for D (6 bases). The CDR3 spans 15 residues. Germline CDR1 SGHRS, CDR2 YFSETQ. Deletions cut 0 bases from V and 5 bases from J, with 13 bases between. CDR3 protein: CASSLEGRHVDTQYF. For the CDR3, the DNA is TGCGCCAGCAGCTTGGAAGGGAGGCACGTAGATACGCAGTATTTT.

The chain is built from TRBV7-2 and TRBJ2-1, with 11 nucleotides matching TRBD2. The V segment lost 5 bases and the J segment 4 bases; nucleotides outside the gene matches: 10. Germline CDR1 is SGHTA and CDR2 is FQGNSA. CDR3 size: 17 residues. The CDR3 loop reads CASSPGRGLAVYNEQFF. For the CDR3, the DNA is TGTGCCAGCAGCCCAGGGCGGGGACTAGCGGTTTACAATGAGCAGTTCTTC.